This T cell receptor beta chain was retrieved from a study of blood T cell repertoires in COVID-19. Study-wide background: Resolution of symptoms, clearance, or two negative PCRs was present in recovered Cohort 3 donors.

The data were produced by immunoSEQ multiplex PCR, yet TCRdb's version contains in-frame clones alone and is incomplete. The sample lists about 210,000 clones; around 87% were seen once. After removal of 3 bases from V and 0 bases from J, the junction contained 3 bases not matched to a gene. The CDR3 consists of 16 residues. Germline assignment: CDR1 KGHSH and CDR2 LQKENI. Sequenced sample: PBMCs or T cells enriched from blood (not recorded which). The rearrangement uses TRBV18 and TRBJ2-1, with 9 bases that match TRBD1. This clonotype was obtained from a man in his thirties or forties in a cohort exposed to, infected with or recovered from COVID-19 (not recorded which). CDR3 coding DNA: TGTGCCAGCTCACCGGGGACAGGGCCCTCCTACAATGAGCAGTTCTTC. Translating it yields CASSPGTGPSYNEQFF.